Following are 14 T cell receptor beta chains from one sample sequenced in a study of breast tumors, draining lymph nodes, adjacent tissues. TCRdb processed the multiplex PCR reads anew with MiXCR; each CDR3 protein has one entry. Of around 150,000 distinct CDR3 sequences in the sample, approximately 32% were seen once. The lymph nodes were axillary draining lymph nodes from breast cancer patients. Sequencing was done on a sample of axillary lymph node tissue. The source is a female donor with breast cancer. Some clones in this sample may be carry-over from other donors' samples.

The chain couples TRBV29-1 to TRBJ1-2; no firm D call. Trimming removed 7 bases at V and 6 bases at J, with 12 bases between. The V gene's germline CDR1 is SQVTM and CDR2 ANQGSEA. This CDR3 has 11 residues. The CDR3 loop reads CSAQDYNGYTF. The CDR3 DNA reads TGCAGCGCCCAGGACTATAATGGCTACACCTTC.

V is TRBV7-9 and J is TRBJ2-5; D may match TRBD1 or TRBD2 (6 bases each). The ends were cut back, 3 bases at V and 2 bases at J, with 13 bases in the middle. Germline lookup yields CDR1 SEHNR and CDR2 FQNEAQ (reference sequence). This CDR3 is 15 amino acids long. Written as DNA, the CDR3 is TGTGCCAGCAGCTTGATGGGGGGCGGGCAAGAGACCCAGTACTTC. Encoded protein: CASSLMGGGQETQYF.

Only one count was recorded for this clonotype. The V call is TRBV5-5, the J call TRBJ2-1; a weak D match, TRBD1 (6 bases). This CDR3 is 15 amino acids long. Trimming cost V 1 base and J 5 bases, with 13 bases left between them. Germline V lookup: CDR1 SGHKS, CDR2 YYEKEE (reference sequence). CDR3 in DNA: TGTGCCAGCAGCTTGAACGACGGGACACACAATGAGCAGTTCTTC. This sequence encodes CASSLNDGTHNEQFF.

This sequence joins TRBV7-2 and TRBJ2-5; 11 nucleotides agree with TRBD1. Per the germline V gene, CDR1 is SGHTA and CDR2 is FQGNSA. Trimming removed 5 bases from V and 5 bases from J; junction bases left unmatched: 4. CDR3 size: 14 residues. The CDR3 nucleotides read TGTGCCAGCAGCGGGGGACAGGGGGTGGAGACCCAGTACTTC. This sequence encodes CASSGGQGVETQYF.

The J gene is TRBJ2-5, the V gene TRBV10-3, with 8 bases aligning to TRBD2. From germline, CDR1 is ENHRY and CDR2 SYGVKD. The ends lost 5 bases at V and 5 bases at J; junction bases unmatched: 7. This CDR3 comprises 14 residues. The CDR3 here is CAISIGGAEETQYF. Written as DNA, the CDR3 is TGTGCCATCAGTATCGGGGGGGCGGAGGAGACCCAGTACTTC.

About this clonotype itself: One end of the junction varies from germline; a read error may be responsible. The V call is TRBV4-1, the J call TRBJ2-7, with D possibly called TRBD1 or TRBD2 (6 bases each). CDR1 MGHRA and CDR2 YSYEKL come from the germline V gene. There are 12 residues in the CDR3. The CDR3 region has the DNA TGCGCCAGCGGCCAAGGGGGGAATGAGCAGTACTTC. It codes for CASGQGGNEQYF.

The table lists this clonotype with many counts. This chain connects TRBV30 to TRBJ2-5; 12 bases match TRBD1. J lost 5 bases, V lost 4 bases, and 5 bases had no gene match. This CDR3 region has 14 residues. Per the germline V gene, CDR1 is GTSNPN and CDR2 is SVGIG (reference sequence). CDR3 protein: CAWMGQGARETQYF. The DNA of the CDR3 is TGTGCCTGGATGGGACAGGGGGCAAGGGAGACCCAGTACTTC.

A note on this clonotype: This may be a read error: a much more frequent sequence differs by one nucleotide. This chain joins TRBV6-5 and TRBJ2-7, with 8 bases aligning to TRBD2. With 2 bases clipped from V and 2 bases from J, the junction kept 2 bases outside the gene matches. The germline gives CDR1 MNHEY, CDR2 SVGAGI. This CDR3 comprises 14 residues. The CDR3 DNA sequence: TGTGCCAGCAGTTACGCTAGCGGGCCCTACGAGCAGTACTTC. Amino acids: CASSYASGPYEQYF.

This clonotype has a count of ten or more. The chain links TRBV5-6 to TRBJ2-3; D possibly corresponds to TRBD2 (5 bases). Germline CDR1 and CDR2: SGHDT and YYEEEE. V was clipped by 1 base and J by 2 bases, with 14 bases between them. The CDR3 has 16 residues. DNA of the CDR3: TGTGCCAGCAGCTTGCATCGTCCGGGGTTCACAGATACGCAGTATTTT. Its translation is CASSLHRPGFTDTQYF.

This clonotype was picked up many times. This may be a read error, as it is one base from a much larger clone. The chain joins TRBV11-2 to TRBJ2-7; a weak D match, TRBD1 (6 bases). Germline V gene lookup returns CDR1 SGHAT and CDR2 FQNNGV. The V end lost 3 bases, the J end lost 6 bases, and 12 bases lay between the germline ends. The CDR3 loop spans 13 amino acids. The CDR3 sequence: CASSFRDIPEQYV. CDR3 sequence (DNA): TGTGCCAGCAGCTTCCGGGACATCCCCGAGCAGTACGTC.

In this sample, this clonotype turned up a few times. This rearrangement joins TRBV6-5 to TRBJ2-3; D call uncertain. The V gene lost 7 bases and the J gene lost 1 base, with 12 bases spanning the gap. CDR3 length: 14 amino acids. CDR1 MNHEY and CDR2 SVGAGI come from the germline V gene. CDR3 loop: CASTRATGTDTQYF. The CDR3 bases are TGTGCCAGCACACGAGCGACCGGCACAGATACGCAGTATTTT.

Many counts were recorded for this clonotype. CDR3 sequence: CAISDLQGRDYGYTF. CDR3 bases: TGTGCCATCAGTGATCTCCAGGGACGGGACTATGGCTACACCTTC. This chain uses TRBV10-3 with TRBJ1-2, with D tentatively TRBD1 (5 bases). V lost 3 bases to trimming and J lost 3 bases, with 14 bases between them. The CDR3 contains 15 residues. Germline V gene sequence: CDR1 ENHRY, CDR2 SYGVKD.

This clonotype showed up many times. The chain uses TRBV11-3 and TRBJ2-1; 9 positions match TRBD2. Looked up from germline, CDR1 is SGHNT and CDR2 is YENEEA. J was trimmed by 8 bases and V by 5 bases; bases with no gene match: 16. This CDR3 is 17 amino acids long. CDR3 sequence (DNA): TGTGCCAGCAGCGACCCAGCGGATCGCGGGGGGGCCCATGAGCAGTTCTTC. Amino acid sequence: CASSDPADRGGAHEQFF.

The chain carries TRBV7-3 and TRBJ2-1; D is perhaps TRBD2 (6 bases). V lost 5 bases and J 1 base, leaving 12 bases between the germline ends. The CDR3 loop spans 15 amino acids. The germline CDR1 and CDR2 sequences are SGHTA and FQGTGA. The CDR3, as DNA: TGTGCCAGCAGCCATACTAGCAGGTCCTACAATGAGCAGTTCTTC. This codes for CASSHTSRSYNEQFF.